The clone carrying this T cell receptor beta chain was picked up a small number of times. The data originate from a study of human T cells and chemical hapten exposure. For the study at large: In the sensitization step, 2% DPC was placed on approximately 2 cm by approximately 2 cm of upper inner arm skin. Across samples, TCR yields varied, mostly owing to small differences in pooled library volumes. All through the roughly 25-week study, the scalp of each patient received diphenylcyclopropenone doses weekly.

TCRdb re-called the RACE reads through MiXCR, storing one row per CDR3 protein. The table lists approximately 400,000 distinct CDR3 sequences, more than 4.5% of them singletons. The time point was: patch test 1, 2 weeks after DPC sensitization. Stated treatment: therapeutic diphenylcyclopropenone sensitization with weekly scalp DPC. This CDR3 has 13 residues. The ends were cut back, 2 bases at V and 0 bases at J, with 5 bases in the middle. Germline loops: CDR1 DFQATT, CDR2 SNEGSKA (reference sequence). This sequence was found in a woman aged 45-60 years with alopecia areata. Some clones in this sample may be carry-over from other donors' samples. The chain recombines TRBV20-1 with TRBJ1-5; D is undetermined. This sample comprised whole blood, obtained in connection with sensitization to the hapten diphenylcyclopropenone (DPC). The DNA for the CDR3 is TGCAGTGCTAGACGGGGTAGCAATCAGCCCCAGCATTTT. Encoded protein: CSARRGSNQPQHF.